These 15 T cell receptor beta chains came from one sample sequenced in a study of T cells in Graves' hyperthyroidism and ophthalmopathy. Amplified TCR beta CDR3 regions came from RNA transcripts. The study used the HTBI primer set for a first-round RT-PCR of the TCR CDR3. From the multiplex PCR reads, TCRdb called clonotypes with MiXCR, one entry per CDR3 protein. The sample yields about 600,000 distinct CDR3 sequences, approximately 15% seen once. The sample consisted of blood. The receptors were gathered from a woman aged 18-29 years with Graves' ophthalmopathy.

This clonotype has just a few counts. Given a much more abundant clone one base away, this may be a read error. The chain couples TRBV6-9 to TRBJ2-1; D possibly corresponds to TRBD2 (6 bases). Germline-derived CDR1 and CDR2 are MNHGY and SVAAGI. The CDR3 is 14 residues long. The CDR3 loop is CASSLVGGNNGQFF. CDR3 bases: TGTGCCAGCAGTTTGGTTGGCGGGAATAATGGGCAGTTCTTC.

There are many counts of this clonotype. The chain links TRBV5-1 to TRBJ2-6; D ambiguous. This CDR3 is 14 amino acids long. CDR1 is SGHRS and CDR2 is YFSETQ in the germline V gene. V lost 3 bases to trimming and J lost 2 bases, with 6 bases between them. The DNA for the CDR3 is TGCGCCAGCAGCTGGACGGCTGGGGCCAACGTCCTGACTTTC. Protein product: CASSWTAGANVLTF.

This clonotype was counted at least ten times. In nucleotides, the CDR3 is TGTGCCAGCAGCTTATGGCCGGGGGGCACAGATACGCAGTATTTT. Protein: CASSLWPGGTDTQYF. The chain couples TRBV7-6 to TRBJ2-3, with D possibly being TRBD2 (6 bases). There are 15 residues in the CDR3. Germline V CDR1 and CDR2: SGHVS, FNYEAQ. V shed 2 bases and J shed 1 base, with 10 bases lying between them.

This clonotype was counted at least ten times. This chain's CDR3 is CASSATRPGQGVNTEAFF. DNA for the CDR3: TGTGCCAGCAGTGCTACCCGTCCGGGACAGGGAGTGAACACTGAAGCTTTCTTT. The chain couples TRBV28 to TRBJ1-1; 9 bases match TRBD1. Germline CDR1 reads MDHEN; CDR2 reads SYDVKM. V lost 5 bases and J lost 0; bases outside the gene matches: 13. The CDR3 has 18 residues.

This clonotype appeared many times. The chain recombines TRBV24-1 with TRBJ2-1; D possibly corresponds to TRBD2 (5 bases). The CDR3 has 16 amino acids. The germline CDR1 and CDR2 sequences are KGHDR and SFDVKD. Trimming stripped 7 bases from V and 2 bases from J, with 17 bases between. The CDR3 loop reads CATSEGGLKTYNEQFF. As DNA, the CDR3 is TGTGCCACCAGCGAAGGCGGGCTAAAGACCTACAATGAGCAGTTCTTC.

This clonotype was observed many times. The genes are TRBV6-2 or TRBV6-3 and TRBJ2-2; TRBD2 is a possible D gene (6 bases). The CDR3 totals 18 residues. In germline, CDR1 is MNHEY, CDR2 SVGEGT. Trimming took off 4 bases at V and 2 bases at J, with 20 bases between the two ends. As DNA, the CDR3 is TGTGCCAGCAGTTCTCAAGGATCGGCGACTAGAAACACCGGGGAGCTGTTTTTT. This translates into CASSSQGSATRNTGELFF.

The V and J genes are TRBV4-3 and TRBJ1-1; the D gene is possibly TRBD1 (6 bases). The CDR3 length is 14 residues. V was cut by 0 bases and J by 7 bases, with 12 bases left in between. The germline CDR1 and CDR2 sequences are LGHNA and YSLEER. This CDR3 is CASSQDTGRDEAFF. CDR3 DNA: TGCGCCAGCAGCCAAGATACAGGGAGGGATGAAGCTTTCTTT.

About this clonotype: One base away lies a much larger clone, so this may be a sequencing read error. This chain connects TRBV11-3 to TRBJ2-1; 8 nucleotides match TRBD2. Unmatched junction bases numbered 8, after V lost 1 base and J lost 9 bases. This CDR3 has 15 residues. CDR1 is SGHNT and CDR2 is YENEEA in the germline V gene. This chain's CDR3 is CASSLAGGSESEQFF. The CDR3, as DNA: TGTGCCAGCAGCTTAGCGGGAGGGTCGGAAAGTGAGCAGTTCTTC.

There are many counts of this clonotype. The genes are TRBV27 and TRBJ2-7; TRBD1 aligns across 8 bases. This CDR3 contains 14 residues. CDR1 MNHEY and CDR2 SMNVEV come from the germline V gene (reference sequence). V shed 6 bases, J shed 0 bases, and the junction held 4 bases outside the gene matches. The CDR3 region is CASRPGQASYEQYF. The CDR3 nucleotides read TGTGCCAGCAGGCCGGGACAGGCCTCCTACGAGCAGTACTTC.

This clonotype showed up just a few times. The chain recombines TRBV27 with TRBJ1-3; D remains unclear. The CDR3 covers 14 residues. Germline-derived CDR1 and CDR2 are MNHEY and SMNVEV (reference sequence). Trimming took off 6 bases at V and 0 bases at J, with 9 bases between the two ends. CDR3 DNA: TGTGCCAGCAGCCAGACCTCCTCTGGAAACACCATATATTTT. It codes for CASSQTSSGNTIYF.

This clonotype was counted at least ten times. The chain has TRBV30 and TRBJ2-2; a possible D gene is TRBD2 (6 bases). CDR1 and CDR2 from the germline V gene are GTSNPN and SVGIG (reference sequence). Trimming took 6 bases from V and 1 from J, leaving 18 bases between them. The CDR3 sequence is 16 residues long. This CDR3 is CACQEWEARNTGELFF. The CDR3 DNA is TGTGCCTGTCAAGAGTGGGAGGCCCGGAACACCGGGGAGCTGTTTTTT.

There are many counts of this clonotype. The genes are TRBV6-1 and TRBJ2-7, with 10 bases identical to TRBD2. CDR1 and CDR2 (germline): MNHNS, SASEGT. The length of the CDR3 is 14 residues. J lost 3 bases, V lost 5 bases, and 4 bases had no gene match. The CDR3 DNA follows: TGTGCCAGCAGTACTAGCGGGACCCTCTACGAGCAGTACTTC. This gives the protein CASSTSGTLYEQYF.

Remarks on this clonotype: One end of the junction fails to match germline, which may point to a read error. The chain combines TRBV28 with TRBJ1-2; D gene uncertain. CDR1 MDHEN and CDR2 SYDVKM come from the germline V gene. This CDR3 spans 17 amino acids. In DNA form, the CDR3 reads TGCGCCGGCAGCCAAGATCTCAAAATGGCAGCGCACTATGGCTACACCTTC. It is translated as CAGSQDLKMAAHYGYTF.

The chain links TRBV6-1 to TRBJ1-5; 7 bases agree with TRBD1. This CDR3 is built from 17 residues. J was trimmed by 0 bases and V by 8 bases; bases with no gene match: 13. Germline V gives CDR1 MNHNS, CDR2 SASEGT. The CDR3 coding sequence is TGTGCCAGCTCGGGACAGAGGGACTGGTATAGCAATCAGCCCCAGCATTTT. This translates into CASSGQRDWYSNQPQHF.

This clonotype came up a few times. A junction boundary mismatches the germline segment, possibly from a read error. The rearrangement uses TRBV15 and TRBJ2-5; 10 bases line up with TRBD1. Germline values: CDR1 LNHNV, CDR2 YYDKDF (reference sequence). This CDR3 is built from 17 residues. The CDR3 nucleotides are TGTGCCGCCAGCAGAACTACCGGGACAGGGGTCCTGCTGGGCCAGTACTTC. Protein product: CAASRTTGTGVLLGQYF. The complete variable domain, with remaining parts taken from reference TRBV15 and TRBJ2-5, reads DAMVIQNPRYQVTQFGKPVTLSCSQTLNHNVMYWYQQKSSQAPKLLFHYYDKDFNNEADTPDNFQSRRPNTSFCFLDIRSPGLGDTAMYLCAASRTTGTGVLLGQYFGPGTRLLVL.